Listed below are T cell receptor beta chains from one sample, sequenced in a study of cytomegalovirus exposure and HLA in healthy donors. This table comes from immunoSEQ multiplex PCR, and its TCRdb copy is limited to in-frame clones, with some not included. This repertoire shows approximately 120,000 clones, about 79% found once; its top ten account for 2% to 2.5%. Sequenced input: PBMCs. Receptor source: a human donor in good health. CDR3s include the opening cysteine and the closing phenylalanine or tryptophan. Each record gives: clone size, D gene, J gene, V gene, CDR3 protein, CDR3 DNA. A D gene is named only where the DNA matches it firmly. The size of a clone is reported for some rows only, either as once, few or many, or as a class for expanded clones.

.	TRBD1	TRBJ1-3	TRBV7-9	CASSQTGGLGNTIYF	TGTGCCAGCAGCCAAACAGGGGGCCTAGGAAACACCATATATTTT
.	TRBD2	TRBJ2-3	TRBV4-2	CASSVGGATDTQYF	TGTGCCAGCAGCGTGGGAGGGGCAACAGATACGCAGTATTTT
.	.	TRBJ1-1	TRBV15	CATSRGGKGRDTEAFF	TGTGCCACCAGCAGGGGGGGGAAAGGAAGGGACACTGAAGCTTTCTTT
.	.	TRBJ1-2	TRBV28	CASSFGGSYGYTF	TGTGCCAGCAGTTTTGGGGGGAGCTATGGCTACACCTTC
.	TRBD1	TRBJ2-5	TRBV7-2	CASSLRGTGGRETQYF	TGTGCCAGCAGCTTACGGGGGACAGGGGGACGTGAGACCCAGTACTTC
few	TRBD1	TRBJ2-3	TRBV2	CASSRQGLGTDTQYF	TGTGCCAGCAGTCGACAGGGTTTGGGCACAGATACGCAGTATTTT
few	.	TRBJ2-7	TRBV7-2	CASSPRDRLYEQYF	TGTGCCAGCAGCCCCAGGGATCGTCTTTACGAGCAGTACTTC
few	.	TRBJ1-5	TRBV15	CATSEGLRGDQPQHF	TGTGCCACCAGCGAAGGGCTCAGGGGAGATCAGCCCCAGCATTTT
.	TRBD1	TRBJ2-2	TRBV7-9	CASSPPGQAGLSGELFF	TGTGCCAGCAGCCCGCCAGGACAGGCCGGTTTATCCGGGGAGCTGTTTTTT
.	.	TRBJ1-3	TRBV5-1	CASSPTVISGNTIYF	TGCGCCAGCAGCCCCACGGTGATCTCTGGAAACACCATATATTTT
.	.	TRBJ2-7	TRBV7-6	CASMATGSSEQYF	TGTGCCAGCATGGCAACAGGGTCATCCGAGCAGTACTTC
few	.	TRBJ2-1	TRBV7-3	CASSTAATSNEQFF	TGTGCCAGCAGTACTGCGGCTACCTCCAATGAGCAGTTCTTC
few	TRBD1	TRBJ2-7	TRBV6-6	CASSRQDRGLRYEQYF	TGTGCCAGCAGTCGACAAGACAGGGGGCTACGCTACGAGCAGTACTTC
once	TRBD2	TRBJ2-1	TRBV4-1	CASSQVPLAGPYNEQFF	TGCGCCAGCAGCCAAGTCCCCCTAGCGGGACCATACAATGAGCAGTTCTTC
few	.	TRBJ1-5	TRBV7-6	CASSLSIRGAQSNQPQHF	TGTGCCAGCAGCTTAAGTATACGGGGGGCGCAGAGCAATCAGCCCCAGCATTTT
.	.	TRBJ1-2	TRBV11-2	CASSTRAYGYTF	TGTGCCAGCAGCACCAGGGCCTATGGCTACACCTTC
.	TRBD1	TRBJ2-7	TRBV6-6	CASTPRDRGAYEQYF	TGTGCCAGCACCCCTAGGGACAGGGGGGCCTACGAGCAGTACTTC
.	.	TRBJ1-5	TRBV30	CAWSAARQASNQPQHF	TGTGCCTGGAGCGCAGCACGACAGGCTAGCAATCAGCCCCAGCATTTT